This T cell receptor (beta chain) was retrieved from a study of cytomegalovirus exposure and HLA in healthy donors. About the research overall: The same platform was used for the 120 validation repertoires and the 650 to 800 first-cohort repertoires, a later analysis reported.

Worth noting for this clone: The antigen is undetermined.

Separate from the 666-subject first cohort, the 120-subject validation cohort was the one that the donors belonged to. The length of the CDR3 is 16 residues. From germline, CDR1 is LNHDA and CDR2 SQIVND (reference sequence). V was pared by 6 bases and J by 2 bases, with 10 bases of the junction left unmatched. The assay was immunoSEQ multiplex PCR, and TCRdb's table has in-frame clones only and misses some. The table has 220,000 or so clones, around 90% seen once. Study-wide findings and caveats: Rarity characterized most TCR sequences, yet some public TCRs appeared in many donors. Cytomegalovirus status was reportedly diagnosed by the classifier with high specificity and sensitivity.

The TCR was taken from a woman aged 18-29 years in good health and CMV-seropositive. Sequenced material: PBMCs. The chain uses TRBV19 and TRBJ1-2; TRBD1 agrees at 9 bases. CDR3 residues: CASRLDRGFGNYGYTF. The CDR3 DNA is TGTGCCAGTAGATTGGACAGGGGATTCGGGAACTATGGCTACACCTTC.